The rows below give T cell receptor beta chains drawn from one sample of a study of T-cell reconstitution after alpha-beta-depleted transplantation in children. Each CDR3 protein is one row after TCRdb ran MiXCR on the PCR reads. This table has hundreds of thousands of distinct CDR3 sequences, roughly 15% appearing once. The material was PBMCs from the stem cell graft donor, obtained from the stem cell graft. These receptors came from a human donor who donated a stem cell graft to a child with acute myeloid leukemia. Each CDR3 is given with its conserved first and last residue. The D gene is left open where the match is weak. Clone sizes are given selectively: once, few, many, or a class where the clone is expanded.

V: TRBV7-2
J: TRBJ1-2
size: few
D: .
DNA: TGTGCCAGCAGCTTAGTGAGAGTCTTGGACTATGGCTACACCTTC
CDR3: CASSLVRVLDYGYTF

V: TRBV20-1
J: TRBJ1-6
size: many
D: TRBD1
DNA: TGCAGTGCCACAAACAGGGGGCGGAATTCACCCCTCCACTTT
CDR3: CSATNRGRNSPLHF

V: TRBV20-1
J: TRBJ2-3
size: many
D: .
DNA: TGCAGTGCTAGAGATACGAATGGAGATACGCAGTATTTT
CDR3: CSARDTNGDTQYF

V: TRBV7-2
J: TRBJ1-2
size: few
D: .
DNA: TGTGCCAGCGAGAGGGGAAACTATGGCTACACCTTC
CDR3: CASERGNYGYTF

V: TRBV20-1
J: TRBJ1-4
size: many
D: .
DNA: TGCAGTGCTTCCTCCGGTGGGGACACTGGGGAAAAACTGTTTTTT
CDR3: CSASSGGDTGEKLFF

V: TRBV9
J: TRBJ2-3
size: many
D: TRBD2
DNA: TGTGCCAGCAGCGCGACTAGCGGGGGGTACACAGATACGCAGTATTTT
CDR3: CASSATSGGYTDTQYF

V: TRBV7-2
J: TRBJ2-3
size: few
D: TRBD2
DNA: TGTGCCAGCAGCGACAAACTAGCGGGGGGGGGAGATACGCAGTATTTT
CDR3: CASSDKLAGGGDTQYF

V: TRBV12-3/TRBV12-4
J: TRBJ1-1
size: .
D: TRBD1
DNA: TGTGCCACCGGAGGGGGACAGCGTGAAGCTTTCTTT
CDR3: CATGGGQREAFF

V: TRBV4-3
J: TRBJ2-3
size: few
D: TRBD1
DNA: TGCGCCAGCAGCCCTCGGACAGGGGCCGATACGCAGTATTTT
CDR3: CASSPRTGADTQYF

V: TRBV20-1
J: TRBJ2-7
size: .
D: TRBD1
DNA: TGCAGTGCGGATCCGGGACAGGGGAGTCGAGACGAGCAGTACTTC
CDR3: CSADPGQGSRDEQYF

V: TRBV12-3/TRBV12-4
J: TRBJ1-2
size: .
D: .
DNA: TGTGCCAGCAGGACGACAGGAATCGGTAGATGGGATGGCTACACCTTC
CDR3: CASRTTGIGRWDGYTF